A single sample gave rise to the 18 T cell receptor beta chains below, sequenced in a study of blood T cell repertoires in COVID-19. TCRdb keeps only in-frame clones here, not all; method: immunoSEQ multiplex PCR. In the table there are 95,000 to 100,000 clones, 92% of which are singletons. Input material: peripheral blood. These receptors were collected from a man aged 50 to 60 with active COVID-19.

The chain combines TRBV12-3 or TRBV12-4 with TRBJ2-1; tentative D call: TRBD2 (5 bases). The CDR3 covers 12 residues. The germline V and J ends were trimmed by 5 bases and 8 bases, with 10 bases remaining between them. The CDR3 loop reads CASSLTGYEQFF. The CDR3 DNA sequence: TGTGCCAGCAGTCTAACGGGGTATGAGCAGTTCTTC.

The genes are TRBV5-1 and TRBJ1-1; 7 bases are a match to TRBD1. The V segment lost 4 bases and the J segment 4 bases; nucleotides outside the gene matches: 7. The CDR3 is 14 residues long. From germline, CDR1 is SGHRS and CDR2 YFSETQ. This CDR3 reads CASSATGLSTEAFF. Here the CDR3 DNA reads TGCGCCAGCAGCGCGACAGGGTTGAGCACTGAAGCTTTCTTT.

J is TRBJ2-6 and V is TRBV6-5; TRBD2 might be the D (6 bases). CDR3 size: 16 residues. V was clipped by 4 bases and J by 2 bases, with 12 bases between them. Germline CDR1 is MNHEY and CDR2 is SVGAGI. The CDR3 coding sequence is TGTGCCAGCAGTTGGGACTCCATGGCTGGGGCCAACGTCCTGACTTTC. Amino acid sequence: CASSWDSMAGANVLTF.

The chain's CDR3 is CATSERNSYNEQFF. The CDR3 bases are TGTGCCACCTCGGAGCGGAACTCCTACAATGAGCAGTTCTTC. The chain joins TRBV2 to TRBJ2-1, with D possibly matching TRBD2 (5 bases). The CDR3 totals 14 residues. In germline, CDR1 is SNHLY, CDR2 FYNNEI. V lost 10 bases to trimming and J lost 0 bases, with 13 bases between them.

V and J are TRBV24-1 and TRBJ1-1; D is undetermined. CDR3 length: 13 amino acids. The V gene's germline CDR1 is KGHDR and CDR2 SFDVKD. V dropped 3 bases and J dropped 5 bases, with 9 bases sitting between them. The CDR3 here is CATSDPSRTEAFF. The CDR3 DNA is TGTGCCACCAGTGATCCTTCTAGGACTGAAGCTTTCTTT.

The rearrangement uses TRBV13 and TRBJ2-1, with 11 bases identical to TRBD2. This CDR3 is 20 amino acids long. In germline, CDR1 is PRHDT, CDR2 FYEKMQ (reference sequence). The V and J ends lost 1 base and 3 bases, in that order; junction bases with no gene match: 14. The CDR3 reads CASSLEDGTSGEANYNEQFF. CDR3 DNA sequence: TGTGCCAGCAGCTTAGAGGACGGGACTAGCGGAGAGGCGAACTACAATGAGCAGTTCTTC.

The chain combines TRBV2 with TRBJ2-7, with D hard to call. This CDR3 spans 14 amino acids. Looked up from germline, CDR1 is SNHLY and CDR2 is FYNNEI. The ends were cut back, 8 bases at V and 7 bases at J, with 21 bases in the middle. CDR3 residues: CASCVIPAPGEQYF. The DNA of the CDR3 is TGTGCCAGCTGTGTTATTCCGGCCCCCGGGGAGCAGTACTTC.

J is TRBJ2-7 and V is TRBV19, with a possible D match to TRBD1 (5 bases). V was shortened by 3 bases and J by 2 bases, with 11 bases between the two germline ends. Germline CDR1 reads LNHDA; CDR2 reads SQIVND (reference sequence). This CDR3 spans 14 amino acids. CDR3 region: CASSMGPAPYEQYF. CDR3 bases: TGTGCCAGTAGTATGGGGCCCGCACCCTACGAGCAGTACTTC.

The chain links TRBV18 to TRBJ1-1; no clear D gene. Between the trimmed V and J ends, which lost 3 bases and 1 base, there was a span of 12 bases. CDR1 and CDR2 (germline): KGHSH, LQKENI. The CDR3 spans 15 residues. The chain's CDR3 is CASSPFLTENTEAFF. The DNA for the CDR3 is TGTGCCAGCTCACCTTTCTTAACAGAGAACACTGAAGCTTTCTTT.

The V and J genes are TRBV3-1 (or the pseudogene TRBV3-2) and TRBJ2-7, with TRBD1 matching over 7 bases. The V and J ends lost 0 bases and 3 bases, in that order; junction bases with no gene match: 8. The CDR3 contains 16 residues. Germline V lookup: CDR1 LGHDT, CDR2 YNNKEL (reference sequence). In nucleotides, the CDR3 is TGTGCCAGCAGCCAAGAATGGGGACAGATCTTCTACGAGCAGTACTTC. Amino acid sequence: CASSQEWGQIFYEQYF.

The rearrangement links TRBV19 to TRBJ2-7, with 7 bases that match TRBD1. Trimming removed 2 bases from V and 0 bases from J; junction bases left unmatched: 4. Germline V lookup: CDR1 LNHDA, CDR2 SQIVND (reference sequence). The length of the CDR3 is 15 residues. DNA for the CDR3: TGTGCCAGTAGTATACCGGGACAGAGCTCCTACGAGCAGTACTTC. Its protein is CASSIPGQSSYEQYF.

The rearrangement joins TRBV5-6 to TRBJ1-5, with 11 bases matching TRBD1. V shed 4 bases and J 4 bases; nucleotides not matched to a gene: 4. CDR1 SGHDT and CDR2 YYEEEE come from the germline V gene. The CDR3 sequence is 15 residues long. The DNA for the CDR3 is TGTGCCAGCAGCGCGGGACAGGGGGTAAATCAGCCCCAGCATTTT. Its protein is CASSAGQGVNQPQHF. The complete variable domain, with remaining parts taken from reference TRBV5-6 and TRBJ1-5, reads DAGVTQSPTHLIKTRGQQVTLRCSPKSGHDTVSWYQQALGQGPQFIFQYYEEEERQRGNFPDRFSGHQFPNYSSELNVNALLLGDSALYLCASSAGQGVNQPQHFGDGTRLSIL.

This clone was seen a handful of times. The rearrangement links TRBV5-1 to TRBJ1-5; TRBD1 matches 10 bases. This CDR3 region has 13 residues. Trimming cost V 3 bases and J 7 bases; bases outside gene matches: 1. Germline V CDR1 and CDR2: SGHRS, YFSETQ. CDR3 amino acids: CASSSTGGQPQHF. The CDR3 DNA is TGCGCCAGCAGCTCGACAGGGGGCCAGCCCCAGCATTTT.

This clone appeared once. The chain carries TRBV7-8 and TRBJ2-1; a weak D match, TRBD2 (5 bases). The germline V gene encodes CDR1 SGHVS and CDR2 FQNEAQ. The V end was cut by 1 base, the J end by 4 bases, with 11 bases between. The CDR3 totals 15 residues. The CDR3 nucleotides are TGTGCCAGCAGCTTAGTCTTCACTAGTTACAATGAGCAGTTCTTC. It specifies CASSLVFTSYNEQFF. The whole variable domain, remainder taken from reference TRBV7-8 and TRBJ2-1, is GAGVSQSPRYKVAKRGQDVALRCDPISGHVSLFWYQQALGQGPEFLTYFQNEAQLDKSGLPSDRFFAERPEGSVSTLKIQRTQQEDSAVYLCASSLVFTSYNEQFFGPGTRLTVL.

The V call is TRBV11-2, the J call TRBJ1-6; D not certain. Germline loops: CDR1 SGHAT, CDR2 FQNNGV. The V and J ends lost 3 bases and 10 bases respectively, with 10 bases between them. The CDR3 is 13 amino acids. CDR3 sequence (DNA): TGTGCCAGCAGCTTGGAGGGTCGCTCACCCCTCCACTTT. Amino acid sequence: CASSLEGRSPLHF.

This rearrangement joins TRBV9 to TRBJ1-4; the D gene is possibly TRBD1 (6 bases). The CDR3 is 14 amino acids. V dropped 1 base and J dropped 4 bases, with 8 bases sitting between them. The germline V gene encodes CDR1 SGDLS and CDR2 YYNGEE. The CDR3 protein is CASSVPGDNEKLFF. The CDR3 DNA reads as TGTGCCAGCAGCGTACCAGGGGATAATGAAAAACTGTTTTTT.

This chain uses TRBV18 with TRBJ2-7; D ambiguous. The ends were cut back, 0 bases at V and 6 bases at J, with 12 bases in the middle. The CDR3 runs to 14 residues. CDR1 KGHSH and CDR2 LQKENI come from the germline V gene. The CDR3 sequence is CASSPPFSQAEQYF. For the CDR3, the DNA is TGTGCCAGCTCACCACCATTTAGTCAGGCCGAGCAGTACTTC.

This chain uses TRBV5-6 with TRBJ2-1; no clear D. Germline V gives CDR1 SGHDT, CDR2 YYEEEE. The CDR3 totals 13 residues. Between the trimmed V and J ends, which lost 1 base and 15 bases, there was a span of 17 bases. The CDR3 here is CASSLIPISEAFF. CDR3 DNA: TGTGCCAGCAGCTTGATCCCCATAAGCGAGGCGTTCTTC.